These T cell receptor beta chains were read from a single sample in a study of cytomegalovirus exposure and HLA in healthy donors. TCRdb's copy holds only in-frame clones and misses some; the assay was immunoSEQ multiplex PCR. The data show about 72,000 clones, and the top ten clones hold 2.7%. The sequenced sample was PBMCs. The receptors were gathered from a middle-aged man in good health and CMV-seronegative. CDR3s include the opening cysteine and the closing phenylalanine or tryptophan. Each record gives: D gene, V gene, J gene, CDR3 protein, CDR3 DNA. D genes are given only for firm matches.

>.|TRBV5-1|TRBJ2-2
CASSEGHDTGELFF
TGCGCCAGCAGCGAAGGACACGACACCGGGGAGCTGTTTTTT
>TRBD2|TRBV5-4|TRBJ2-5
CASSLEPAGGAETQYF
TGTGCCAGCAGCTTGGAGCCCGCGGGGGGTGCAGAGACCCAGTACTTC
>.|TRBV6-6|TRBJ1-1
CASSYVLRTEAFF
TGTGCCAGCAGTTACGTCCTGCGCACTGAAGCTTTCTTT
>.|TRBV5-6|TRBJ1-3
CASSLFLALEGSGNTIYF
TGTGCCAGCAGCTTGTTTCTAGCGTTGGAGGGGTCTGGAAACACCATATATTTT
>.|TRBV5-1|TRBJ1-2
CASSLQGPFGYTF
TGCGCCAGCAGCCTGCAGGGGCCGTTTGGCTACACCTTC
>.|TRBV9|TRBJ1-1
CASSVGGETEAFF
TGTGCCAGCAGCGTTGGCGGAGAGACTGAAGCTTTCTTT
>.|TRBV14|TRBJ2-5
CASSLETASETQYF
TGTGCCAGCAGCCTTGAGACAGCGTCCGAGACCCAGTACTTC
>.|TRBV29-1|TRBJ2-7
CAFARENEQYF
TGCGCGTTCGCCCGGGAAAACGAGCAATACTTC
>TRBD1|TRBV5-6|TRBJ2-1
CASSLDIHKGQGTINEQFF
TGTGCCAGCAGCTTGGATATACATAAGGGACAGGGGACTATCAATGAGCAGTTCTTC
>TRBD1|TRBV5-6|TRBJ1-5
CASSSGTDNQPQHF
TGTGCCAGCAGCTCCGGGACAGATAATCAGCCCCAGCATTTT
>.|TRBV19|TRBJ1-1
CASSWNRESEAFF
TGTGCCAGTAGTTGGAACAGGGAGTCTGAAGCTTTCTTT
>.|TRBV5-4|TRBJ1-5
CASSSGVRQPQHF
TGTGCCAGCAGCTCAGGGGTTCGGCAGCCCCAGCATTTT
>.|TRBV5-4|TRBJ2-3
CASSWAGVDTQYF
TGTGCCAGCAGCTGGGCAGGGGTCGATACGCAGTATTTT
>TRBD2|TRBV4-1|TRBJ2-1
CASSQVGSGTSGINEQFF
TGCGCCAGCAGCCAAGTCGGCTCCGGGACTAGCGGGATCAATGAGCAGTTCTTC
>.|TRBV5-1|TRBJ2-5
CASRPHREPQETQYF
TGCGCCAGCAGGCCCCATCGGGAGCCACAAGAGACCCAGTACTTC
>.|TRBV5-1|TRBJ1-1
CASSATTSNTEAFF
TGCGCCAGCAGCGCCACGACATCGAACACTGAAGCTTTTTTT
>TRBD1|TRBV6-1|TRBJ2-7
CASSETGEGGSEQYF
TGTGCCAGCAGTGAGACAGGGGAAGGGGGCTCCGAGCAGTACTTC
>.|TRBV19|TRBJ2-3
CASSNRANTDTQYF
TGTGCCAGTAGTAATCGCGCGAACACAGATACGCAGTATTTT
>TRBD2|TRBV11-3|TRBJ2-1
CASSSRGGAGDNEQFF
TGTGCCAGCAGCTCCCGAGGGGGAGCGGGGGACAATGAGCAGTTCTTC
>.|TRBV6-4|TRBJ1-6
CASSQDRVSNSPLHF
TGTGCCAGCAGTCAGGACAGAGTTTCAAATTCACCCCTCCACTTT
>.|TRBV9|TRBJ1-6
CASSVAASSPLHF
TGTGCCAGCAGCGTAGCAGCGAGTTCACCCCTCCACTTT
>.|TRBV5-1|TRBJ2-7
CASSADGTYEQYF
TGCGCCAGCAGCGCCGACGGGACCTACGAGCAGTACTTC
>.|TRBV5-4|TRBJ1-6
CASSLAGVHNSPLHF
TGTGCCAGCAGCTTGGCCGGGGTACATAATTCACCCCTCCACTTT
>.|TRBV5-4|TRBJ2-2
CASSSQSVTGELFF
TGTGCCAGCAGCTCTCAATCGGTGACCGGGGAGCTGTTTTTT
>.|TRBV5-1|TRBJ1-1
CASSSRQDNTEAFF
TGCGCCAGCAGCTCCCGACAGGACAACACTGAAGCTTTCTTT
>TRBD1|TRBV14|TRBJ2-5
CASSPGQGAKNF
TGTGCCAGCAGCCCCGGACAGGGGGCGAAGAACTTC
>TRBD2|TRBV6-1|TRBJ2-7
CASSGGGVGYEQYF
TGTGCCAGCAGTGGCGGGGGGGTTGGCTACGAGCAGTACTTC
>.|TRBV10-3|TRBJ1-2
CAIARDTRYGYTF
TGTGCCATCGCTCGGGACACAAGATATGGCTACACCTTC
>TRBD1|TRBV5-1|TRBJ2-5
CASSRGQGPGETQYF
TGCGCCAGCAGCCGGGGACAGGGGCCGGGAGAGACCCAGTACTTC
>TRBD1|TRBV7-2|TRBJ1-1
CASSSDRQGGDTEAFF
TGTGCCAGCAGCTCAGACAGACAGGGCGGGGACACTGAAGCTTTCTTT
>TRBD1|TRBV6-6|TRBJ2-7
CASSQGWYEQYF
TGTGCCAGCTCACAGGGGTGGTACGAGCAGTACTTC
>TRBD2|TRBV4-1|TRBJ2-1
CASSQLAGTYNEQFF
TGCGCCAGCAGCCAACTAGCGGGGACCTACAATGAGCAGTTCTTC
>TRBD1|TRBV5-1|TRBJ2-7
CASSLVKGQGAEQYF
TGCGCCAGCAGCTTGGTTAAGGGACAGGGGGCAGAGCAGTACTTC